This is a list of T cell receptor beta chains from one sample in a study of blood T cells in healthy people across ages. TCRdb passed the 5' RACE reads through MiXCR, listing each CDR3 protein once. The table lists approximately 1.5 million distinct CDR3 sequences, roughly 32% of them singletons, with 11% in the top ten. Sequenced: blood. The receptors stem from a woman aged 30 to 39 in good health. CDR3s include the opening cysteine and the closing phenylalanine or tryptophan. D genes are given only for firm matches. Clone size is shown for a subset of rows, as once, few, many or a class of expanded clone.

clone size: few; J gene: TRBJ2-1; V gene: TRBV20-1; D gene: TRBD1; CDR3 length: 15; CDR3 protein: CSARDRASSYNEQFF; CDR3 DNA: TGCAGTGCCCGCGACAGGGCTAGCTCCTACAATGAGCAGTTCTTC
clone size: NA; J gene: TRBJ2-5; V gene: TRBV4-2; D gene: NA; CDR3 length: 15; CDR3 protein: CASSLSAEPRETQYF; CDR3 DNA: TGTGCCAGCAGCCTCAGTGCTGAGCCCAGGGAGACCCAGTACTTC
clone size: few; J gene: TRBJ2-1; V gene: TRBV7-3; D gene: NA; CDR3 length: 13; CDR3 protein: CASSLPSTNEQFF; CDR3 DNA: TGTGCCAGCAGCTTACCCTCTACCAATGAGCAGTTCTTC
clone size: few; J gene: TRBJ2-3; V gene: TRBV4-2; D gene: NA; CDR3 length: 14; CDR3 protein: CASSGSRHTDTQYF; CDR3 DNA: TGTGCCAGCAGCGGATCCCGTCACACAGATACGCAGTATTTT
clone size: few; J gene: TRBJ1-5; V gene: TRBV20-1; D gene: NA; CDR3 length: 14; CDR3 protein: CSALTGSPNQPQHF; CDR3 DNA: TGCAGTGCCTTAACAGGGTCCCCCAATCAGCCCCAGCATTTT
clone size: few; J gene: TRBJ2-7; V gene: TRBV9; D gene: NA; CDR3 length: 14; CDR3 protein: CASSVLGTGYEQYF; CDR3 DNA: TGTGCCAGCAGCGTACTTGGGACGGGCTACGAGCAGTACTTC
clone size: few; J gene: TRBJ1-5; V gene: TRBV20-1; D gene: NA; CDR3 length: 12; CDR3 protein: CSARTPNQPQHF; CDR3 DNA: TGCAGTGCTCGGACACCCAATCAGCCCCAGCATTTT
clone size: NA; J gene: TRBJ2-5; V gene: TRBV7-7; D gene: TRBD1; CDR3 length: 14; CDR3 protein: CAGSSQGAGETQYF; CDR3 DNA: TGTGCCGGCAGCTCGCAGGGGGCGGGGGAGACCCAGTACTTC
clone size: NA; J gene: TRBJ1-2; V gene: TRBV14; D gene: NA; CDR3 length: 14; CDR3 protein: CASSVGPLNYGYTF; CDR3 DNA: TGTGCCAGCAGCGTGGGACCATTGAACTATGGCTACACCTTC
clone size: few; J gene: TRBJ1-2; V gene: TRBV5-1; D gene: NA; CDR3 length: 15; CDR3 protein: CASSTDYRVSYGYTF; CDR3 DNA: TGCGCCAGCAGCACCGACTACAGGGTATCCTATGGCTACACCTTC
clone size: NA; J gene: TRBJ2-1; V gene: TRBV28; D gene: TRBD2; CDR3 length: 17; CDR3 protein: CASIFTGTSGRLDEQFF; CDR3 DNA: TGTGCCAGCATCTTTACCGGGACTAGCGGGAGACTGGATGAGCAGTTCTTC
clone size: NA; J gene: TRBJ2-7; V gene: TRBV5-1; D gene: NA; CDR3 length: 13; CDR3 protein: CASSFDAGREQYF; CDR3 DNA: TGCGCCAGCAGCTTCGATGCGGGGAGGGAGCAGTACTTC
clone size: few; J gene: TRBJ2-5; V gene: TRBV4-1; D gene: NA; CDR3 length: 15; CDR3 protein: CASSSLGYGKETQYF; CDR3 DNA: TGCGCCAGCAGCAGCCTAGGTTATGGGAAGGAGACCCAGTACTTC
clone size: NA; J gene: TRBJ1-1; V gene: TRBV6-4; D gene: TRBD1; CDR3 length: 14; CDR3 protein: CTSSVAQGATEAFF; CDR3 DNA: TGTACCAGCAGTGTGGCTCAGGGGGCGACTGAAGCTTTCTTT
clone size: few; J gene: TRBJ2-1; V gene: TRBV7-2; D gene: NA; CDR3 length: 14; CDR3 protein: CASSPQTRVNEQFF; CDR3 DNA: TGTGCCAGCAGCCCGCAAACCAGGGTAAATGAGCAGTTCTTC
clone size: NA; J gene: TRBJ2-3; V gene: TRBV6-1; D gene: NA; CDR3 length: 15; CDR3 protein: CASSEVVMGQDTQYF; CDR3 DNA: TGTGCCAGCAGTGAAGTAGTGATGGGGCAAGATACGCAGTATTTT
clone size: NA; J gene: TRBJ1-5; V gene: TRBV5-1; D gene: NA; CDR3 length: 14; CDR3 protein: CASSRRSSDQPQHF; CDR3 DNA: TGCGCCAGCAGCCGCAGGAGTAGCGATCAGCCCCAGCATTTT
clone size: NA; J gene: TRBJ1-3; V gene: TRBV15; D gene: NA; CDR3 length: 15; CDR3 protein: CATSMALGPGNTIYF; CDR3 DNA: TGTGCCACCAGCATGGCACTGGGGCCTGGAAACACCATATATTTT
clone size: NA; J gene: TRBJ1-2; V gene: TRBV27; D gene: NA; CDR3 length: 13; CDR3 protein: CASSFYLGYGYTF; CDR3 DNA: TGTGCCAGCAGTTTTTACCTGGGCTATGGCTACACCTTC
clone size: NA; J gene: TRBJ2-5; V gene: TRBV13; D gene: NA; CDR3 length: 14; CDR3 protein: CASSPAVGGETQYF; CDR3 DNA: TGTGCCAGCAGCCCGGCGGTGGGGGGAGAGACCCAGTACTTC
clone size: NA; J gene: TRBJ2-1; V gene: TRBV27; D gene: TRBD2; CDR3 length: 14; CDR3 protein: CASSSATSGNEQFF; CDR3 DNA: TGTGCCAGCAGTTCGGCGACTAGCGGCAATGAGCAGTTCTTC
clone size: NA; J gene: TRBJ2-5; V gene: TRBV6-2/TRBV6-3; D gene: TRBD1; CDR3 length: 14; CDR3 protein: CAGSYQGGRETQYF; CDR3 DNA: TGTGCCGGCAGTTACCAAGGGGGCCGGGAGACCCAGTACTTC
clone size: NA; J gene: TRBJ2-3; V gene: TRBV20-1; D gene: TRBD2; CDR3 length: 16; CDR3 protein: CSAPQASGKELDTQYF; CDR3 DNA: TGCAGTGCCCCCCAGGCTAGCGGAAAGGAGTTGGATACGCAGTATTTT
clone size: NA; J gene: TRBJ2-3; V gene: TRBV5-6; D gene: NA; CDR3 length: 16; CDR3 protein: CASSPNQEFSADTQYF; CDR3 DNA: TGTGCCAGCAGCCCTAACCAGGAATTTTCGGCGGATACGCAGTATTTT
clone size: NA; J gene: TRBJ2-1; V gene: TRBV11-2; D gene: NA; CDR3 length: 16; CDR3 protein: CASSPGRWGGINEQFF; CDR3 DNA: TGTGCCAGCAGCCCCGGGAGGTGGGGGGGCATCAATGAGCAGTTCTTC
clone size: few; J gene: TRBJ1-5; V gene: TRBV27; D gene: NA; CDR3 length: 16; CDR3 protein: CASSSRTSGSNQPQHF; CDR3 DNA: TGTGCCAGCAGTTCCCGGACGTCGGGGAGCAATCAGCCCCAGCATTTT
clone size: few; J gene: TRBJ2-7; V gene: TRBV12-3/TRBV12-4; D gene: NA; CDR3 length: 11; CDR3 protein: CASGGLHEQYF; CDR3 DNA: TGTGCCTCGGGGGGCCTCCACGAGCAGTACTTC
clone size: few; J gene: TRBJ1-1; V gene: TRBV29-1; D gene: TRBD1; CDR3 length: 13; CDR3 protein: CSVADRGLTEAFF; CDR3 DNA: TGCAGCGTTGCTGACAGGGGGCTCACTGAAGCTTTCTTT
clone size: NA; J gene: TRBJ1-1; V gene: TRBV7-9; D gene: TRBD1; CDR3 length: 15; CDR3 protein: CASSFKGTGETEAFF; CDR3 DNA: TGTGCCAGCAGCTTTAAAGGGACAGGGGAAACTGAAGCTTTCTTT